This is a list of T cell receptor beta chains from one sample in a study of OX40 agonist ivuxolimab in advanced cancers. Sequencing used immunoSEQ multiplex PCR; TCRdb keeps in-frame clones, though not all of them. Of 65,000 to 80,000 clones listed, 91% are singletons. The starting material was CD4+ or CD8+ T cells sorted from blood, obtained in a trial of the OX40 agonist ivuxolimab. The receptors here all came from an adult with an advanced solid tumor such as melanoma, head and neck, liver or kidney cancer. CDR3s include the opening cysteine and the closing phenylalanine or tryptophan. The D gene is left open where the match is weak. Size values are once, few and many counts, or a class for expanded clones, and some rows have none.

CASSLVLAGGSQETQYF,TGTGCCAGCAGCTTAGTGCTAGCGGGGGGTTCTCAAGAGACCCAGTACTTC,TRBJ2-5,TRBD2,-,TRBV11-3
CASSPGGREGSPLHF,TGTGCCAGCAGCCCCGGGGGCCGCGAGGGATCACCCCTCCACTTT,TRBJ1-6,-,-,TRBV28
CASSLAAGQHEQYF,TGTGCCAGCAGCTTAGCCGCGGGGCAACACGAGCAGTACTTC,TRBJ2-7,-,once,TRBV7-6
CASSLAPPMSYEQYF,TGTGCCAGCAGCTTGGCCCCCCCCATGAGTTACGAGCAGTACTTC,TRBJ2-7,-,-,TRBV5-4
CASSAFTSTDTQYF,TGTGCCAGCAGCGCCTTTACAAGCACAGATACGCAGTATTTT,TRBJ2-3,-,-,TRBV2
CASNPSPQPSQYF,TGTGCCAGCAATCCCTCCCCGCAACCGTCACAGTACTTC,TRBJ2-7,-,-,TRBV6-6
CSVGGLLATEQYF,TGCAGCGTTGGGGGACTCCTTGCGACCGAGCAGTACTTC,TRBJ2-7,-,-,TRBV29-1
CASRTLGGSYNEQFF,TGTGCCAGTAGAACTCTGGGCGGGTCCTACAATGAGCAGTTCTTC,TRBJ2-1,-,-,TRBV19
CASSLNTGGNAGELFF,TGTGCCAGCAGCTTAAACACAGGTGGTAATGCCGGGGAGCTGTTTTTT,TRBJ2-2,-,-,TRBV7-6
CASSFSANTEAFF,TGTGCCAGCAGCTTCTCCGCTAACACTGAAGCTTTCTTT,TRBJ1-1,-,-,TRBV7-9
CASRPGQHNSPLHF,TGTGCCAGCAGGCCGGGACAACATAATTCACCCCTCCACTTT,TRBJ1-6,-,-,TRBV2
CASSHSTGGGDSDTQYF,TGTGCCAGCAGCCACTCCACAGGGGGTGGGGACTCAGATACGCAGTATTTT,TRBJ2-3,TRBD1,-,TRBV9
CSAAPLGGTDTQYF,TGCAGCGCAGCCCCTCTAGGCGGCACAGATACGCAGTATTTT,TRBJ2-3,-,-,TRBV29-1